These 17 T cell receptor beta chains came from one sample sequenced in a study of OX40 agonist ivuxolimab in advanced cancers. Profiled with immunoSEQ multiplex PCR; TCRdb holds only in-frame clones, not every one. This sample yields roughly 50,000 clones, of which around 87% are seen a single time; 1.5% to 2% belongs to the top ten. Sequencing was performed on CD4+ or CD8+ T cells sorted from blood, taken in a trial of the OX40 agonist ivuxolimab. The receptors derive from an adult with an advanced solid tumor such as melanoma, head and neck, liver or kidney cancer.

This clone has just one count. V is TRBV30 and J is TRBJ1-3; no firm D call. Looked up from germline, CDR1 is GTSNPN and CDR2 is SVGIG (reference sequence). The V and J ends lost 2 bases and 0 bases respectively, with 14 bases between them. There are 16 residues in the CDR3. CDR3 region: CAWSLQTPSSGNTIYF. The CDR3 bases are TGTGCCTGGAGTCTTCAGACACCTAGCTCTGGAAACACCATATATTTT.

The count of this clone is one. The chain is built from TRBV7-8 and TRBJ2-7, with 7 nucleotides matching TRBD2. Germline V CDR1 and CDR2: SGHVS, FQNEAQ. The junction had 13 bases not matched to a gene; V was cut back by 8 bases and J by 0 bases. This CDR3 comprises 16 residues. DNA for the CDR3: TGTGCCAGCGGGAATCCGCTAGCGGAAAGCTCCTACGAGCAGTACTTC. Amino acids: CASGNPLAESSYEQYF. Full variable domain (remainder filled in from reference TRBV7-8 and TRBJ2-7): GAGVSQSPRYKVAKRGQDVALRCDPISGHVSLFWYQQALGQGPEFLTYFQNEAQLDKSGLPSDRFFAERPEGSVSTLKIQRTQQEDSAVYLCASGNPLAESSYEQYFGPGTRLTVT.

The V and J genes are TRBV5-1 and TRBJ2-7; TRBD1 matches 7 bases. Per the germline V gene, CDR1 is SGHRS and CDR2 is YFSETQ. Losses at the gene ends were 5 bases for V and 3 bases for J; bases not matched to a gene: 5. This CDR3 is built from 13 residues. The CDR3 sequence: CASSESGGYEQYF. CDR3 in DNA: TGCGCCAGCAGTGAATCAGGGGGCTACGAGCAGTACTTC. Filled out from reference TRBV5-1 and TRBJ2-7, the complete variable domain reads KAGVTQTPRYLIKTRGQQVTLSCSPISGHRSVSWYQQTPGQGLQFLFEYFSETQRNKGNFPGRFSGRQFSNSRSEMNVSTLELGDSALYLCASSESGGYEQYFGPGTRLTVT.

The chain has TRBV18 and TRBJ2-5; D call uncertain. Germline V gene data show CDR1 as KGHSH and CDR2 as LQKENI. Trimming pared 1 base from V and 5 bases from J, leaving 11 bases between. The CDR3 totals 14 residues. In DNA, the CDR3 is TGTGCCAGCTCACCACAGGGTTGGTTGGAGACCCAGTACTTC. It translates to CASSPQGWLETQYF.

V is TRBV19 and J is TRBJ1-2; maybe TRBD1 (5 bases). V lost 6 bases and J lost 5, with 19 bases in between. Per germline, CDR1 LNHDA and CDR2 SQIVND (reference sequence). This CDR3 region has 15 residues. Here the CDR3 reads CASRKDSLLFYGYTF. DNA for the CDR3: TGTGCCAGTAGGAAAGACAGCCTATTATTTTATGGCTACACCTTC.

The CDR3 here is CAISGWTGGSNEQFF. The CDR3 bases are TGTGCCATCAGTGGTTGGACAGGGGGAAGTAATGAGCAGTTCTTC. The chain carries TRBV10-3 and TRBJ2-1, with 10 bases matching TRBD1. The CDR3 length is 15 residues. Germline-derived CDR1 and CDR2 are ENHRY and SYGVKD. Trimming removed 4 bases from V and 7 bases from J; junction bases left unmatched: 7.

The genes are TRBV11-2 and TRBJ1-5; D might be TRBD1 (6 bases). The CDR3 runs 15 residues. The ends were cut back, 1 base at V and 7 bases at J, with 14 bases in the middle. The germline V gene encodes CDR1 SGHAT and CDR2 FQNNGV. CDR3 coding DNA: TGTGCCAGCAGCTTAGGGTCAGGGGTAGGACAGCCCCAGCATTTT. Translating it yields CASSLGSGVGQPQHF.

V is TRBV12-5 and J is TRBJ1-2, with 10 bases aligning to TRBD1. The CDR3 sequence is 15 residues long. Germline V gives CDR1 LGHNT, CDR2 FRNRAP. V shed 2 bases, J shed 8 bases, and the junction held 8 bases outside the gene matches. The CDR3 sequence is CASGLIPGQGYGYTF. The CDR3 nucleotides read TGTGCTAGTGGTTTGATTCCGGGACAGGGGTACGGCTACACCTTC.

This clone was counted a few times. The gene calls are TRBV5-4 and TRBJ2-1; 10 bases map to TRBD1. The CDR3 loop spans 15 amino acids. The V gene end was trimmed by 1 base and the J gene end by 6 bases; junction bases not matched to a gene: 4. Germline V CDR1 and CDR2: SGHNT, YYREEE (reference sequence). CDR3 sequence: CASSLKGQGINEQFF. The CDR3 DNA reads TGTGCCAGCAGCTTGAAGGGACAGGGGATCAATGAGCAGTTCTTC. The full variable domain, in which reference TRBV5-4 and TRBJ2-1 provide the parts outside the CDR3, is ETGVTQSPTHLIKTRGQQVTLRCSSQSGHNTVSWYQQALGQGPQFIFQYYREEENGRGNFPPRFSGLQFPNYSSELNVNALELDDSALYLCASSLKGQGINEQFFGPGTRLTVL.

The chain uses TRBV5-6 and TRBJ1-1; no reliable D call. Deletions cut 3 bases from V and 4 bases from J, with 4 bases between. CDR1 is SGHDT and CDR2 is YYEEEE in the germline V gene. The CDR3 length is 11 residues. In nucleotides, the CDR3 is TGTGCCAGCAGCTGGGGCACTGAAGCTTTCTTT. As protein: CASSWGTEAFF.

J is TRBJ1-3 and V is TRBV7-8; no clear D. The germline V gene encodes CDR1 SGHVS and CDR2 FQNEAQ. This CDR3 has 16 amino acids. Trimming stripped 5 bases from V and 0 bases from J, with 14 bases between. CDR3 DNA: TGTGCCAGCAGCCCCATAGTCGGAGGCTCTGGAAACACCATATATTTT. It encodes CASSPIVGGSGNTIYF. The full variable domain, completed using reference TRBV7-8 and TRBJ1-3, is GAGVSQSPRYKVAKRGQDVALRCDPISGHVSLFWYQQALGQGPEFLTYFQNEAQLDKSGLPSDRFFAERPEGSVSTLKIQRTQQEDSAVYLCASSPIVGGSGNTIYFGEGSWLTVV.

This clone is a singleton in its sample. The J gene is TRBJ2-7, the V gene TRBV4-3; 11 bases map to TRBD2. Germline V gives CDR1 LGHNA, CDR2 YSLEER. CDR3 length: 15 residues. The trim removed 0 bases at V and 7 bases at J, leaving 5 bases unmatched. The CDR3 here is CASSQDSGRDTEQYF. In DNA form, the CDR3 reads TGCGCCAGCAGCCAAGATAGCGGGAGGGATACTGAGCAGTACTTC.

This rearrangement joins TRBV19 to TRBJ1-1; D not resolved. V gave up 5 bases and J gave up 0 bases, with 10 bases separating them. From germline, CDR1 is LNHDA and CDR2 SQIVND (reference sequence). The CDR3 is 14 amino acids. The CDR3 sequence is CASSVLSLNTEAFF. The CDR3 nucleotides are TGTGCCAGTAGTGTTTTAAGTCTGAACACTGAAGCTTTCTTT. Variable domain in full (rest from reference TRBV19 and TRBJ1-1): DGGITQSPKYLFRKEGQNVTLSCEQNLNHDAMYWYRQDPGQGLRLIYYSQIVNDFQKGDIAEGYSVSREKKESFPLTVTSAQKNPTAFYLCASSVLSLNTEAFFGQGTRLTVV.

The chain recombines TRBV6-5 with TRBJ1-2; D remains unclear. Germline CDR1 and CDR2: MNHEY and SVGAGI. The CDR3 contains 14 residues. The V end was cut by 3 bases, the J end by 6 bases, with 14 bases between. The CDR3: CASSYAGSRNGYTF. Here the CDR3 DNA reads TGTGCCAGCAGTTATGCGGGATCCCGAAATGGCTACACCTTC.

The gene calls are TRBV19 and TRBJ1-5; 8 bases are shared with TRBD1. Germline V lookup: CDR1 LNHDA, CDR2 SQIVND (reference sequence). Losses at the gene ends were 7 bases for V and 4 bases for J; bases not matched to a gene: 6. The length of the CDR3 is 14 residues. The CDR3 DNA follows: TGTGCCAGTACCAATACAGGGGGTAATCAGCCCCAGCATTTT. Translating gives CASTNTGGNQPQHF.

This clone occurred once. The CDR3 coding sequence is TGTGCCAGTAGTATAACGGCTTACTCTGGAAACACCATATATTTT. Residues: CASSITAYSGNTIYF. The chain carries TRBV19 and TRBJ1-3, with no clear D. Germline assignment: CDR1 LNHDA and CDR2 SQIVND (reference sequence). The CDR3 covers 15 residues. The germline V and J ends were trimmed by 2 bases and 0 bases, with 8 bases remaining between them.

This clone was picked up one time. The chain recombines TRBV27 with TRBJ2-6; 12 bases map to TRBD2. This CDR3 contains 19 residues. V lost 5 bases to trimming and J lost 0 bases; unmatched junction nucleotides: 8. Germline-derived CDR1 and CDR2 are MNHEY and SMNVEV (reference sequence). DNA for the CDR3: TGTGCCAGCAGTCTTTCCCTACTAGCGGGGGGCTCTGGGGCCAACGTCCTGACTTTC. This codes for CASSLSLLAGGSGANVLTF.